This TCR beta chain was sequenced for a study of shared clonotypes between healthy human individuals. Trimming removed 0 bases from V and 1 base from J, with 7 bases in between. The CDR3 has 14 amino acids. The germline gives CDR1 MNHEY, CDR2 SMNVEV (reference sequence). CD45RO negativity and positive selection for CCR7 defined naive CD8 cells, a population that excluded terminally differentiated effector memory CD45RA+ cells. Regarding the study as a whole: Limited genetic and exposure-history diversity came from having few donors. Naive CD4 clonotypes overlapped across a handful of donors at approximately 5.3%. Despite large depth, sorted-subset datasets appeared incompletely sequenced.

Sorted-subset replicate PCR reactions contained 200 to 250 ng DNA, corresponding to some 29,000 T cell genomes. Assay used: immunoSEQ multiplex PCR; TCRdb lists only in-frame clones, some missing. In the table there are millions of clones, 85% to 95% of which are singletons. Concerning this clone itself: Its antigen is not identified. The same CDR3 also results from other DNA sequences found in this sample.

Sequencing was done on a sample of naive CD8+ T cells sorted from blood. The chain joins TRBV27 to TRBJ2-7; D is perhaps TRBD2 (5 bases). This receptor was taken from a man younger than 35 in good health. The CDR3 is CASSLSGSSYEQYF. CDR3 bases: TGTGCCAGCAGTTTATCGGGGAGTTCCTACGAGCAGTACTTC.